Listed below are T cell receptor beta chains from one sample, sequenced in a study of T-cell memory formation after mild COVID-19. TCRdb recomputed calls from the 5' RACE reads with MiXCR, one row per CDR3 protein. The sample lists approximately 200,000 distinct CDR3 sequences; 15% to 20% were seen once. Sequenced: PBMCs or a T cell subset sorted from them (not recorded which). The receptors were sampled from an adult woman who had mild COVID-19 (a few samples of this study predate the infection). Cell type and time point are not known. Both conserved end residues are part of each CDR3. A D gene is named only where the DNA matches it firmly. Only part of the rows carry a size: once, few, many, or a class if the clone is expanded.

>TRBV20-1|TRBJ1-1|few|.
CSARDAKGRGDTEAFF
TGCAGTGCTAGAGACGCAAAGGGGAGGGGGGACACTGAAGCTTTCTTT
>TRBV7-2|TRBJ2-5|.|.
CASSSNMGKETQYF
TGTGCCAGCAGCTCCAATATGGGAAAAGAGACCCAGTACTTC
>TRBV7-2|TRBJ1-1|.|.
CASSPQRQAGEAFF
TGTGCCAGCAGCCCCCAGAGACAGGCGGGGGAAGCTTTCTTT
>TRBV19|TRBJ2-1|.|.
CASSIPPYNEQFF
TGTGCCAGTAGTATCCCACCCTACAATGAGCAGTTCTTC
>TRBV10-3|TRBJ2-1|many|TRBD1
CAIGDRGQVASYNEQFF
TGTGCCATCGGGGACAGGGGGCAGGTGGCCTCCTACAATGAGCAGTTCTTC
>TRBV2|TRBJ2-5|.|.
CASSGQGPSGETQYF
TGTGCCAGCAGTGGTCAGGGCCCTTCCGGGGAGACCCAGTACTTC
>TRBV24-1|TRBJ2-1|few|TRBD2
CATSDFGREGQFF
TGTGCCACCAGTGATTTTGGGCGGGAGGGGCAGTTCTTC
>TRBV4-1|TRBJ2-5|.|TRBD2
CASSQSSGGGVLAETQYF
TGCGCCAGCAGCCAAAGCTCCGGCGGGGGGGTACTCGCAGAGACCCAGTACTTC
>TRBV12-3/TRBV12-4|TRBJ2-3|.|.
CASSFPISGSSTDTQYF
TGTGCCAGCAGTTTCCCCATAAGCGGGTCGAGCACAGATACGCAGTATTTT
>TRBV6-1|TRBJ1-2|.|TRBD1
CASSPTTGPYGYTF
TGTGCCAGCAGTCCAACGACAGGGCCCTATGGCTACACCTTC
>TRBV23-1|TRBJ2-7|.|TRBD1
CASSQSGKTGDEQYF
TGCGCCAGCAGTCAATCTGGGAAGACAGGGGACGAGCAGTACTTC
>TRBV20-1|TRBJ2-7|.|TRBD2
CSARDPRPSTSGKQQYF
TGCAGTGCTAGAGACCCACGTCCGTCGACTAGCGGGAAACAGCAGTACTTC
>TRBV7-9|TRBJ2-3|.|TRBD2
CASSPPRRGTSFVDTQYF
TGTGCCAGCAGCCCCCCCCGTCGGGGGACTAGCTTTGTGGATACGCAGTATTTT
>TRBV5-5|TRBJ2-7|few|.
CASSTLDYEQYF
TGTGCCAGCAGCACCCTGGACTACGAGCAGTACTTC
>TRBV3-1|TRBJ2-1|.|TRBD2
CASSHTSGENEQFF
TGTGCCAGCAGCCACACTAGCGGGGAGAATGAGCAGTTCTTC
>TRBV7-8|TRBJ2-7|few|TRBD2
CASSLRGTSEYEQYF
TGTGCCAGCAGCTTAAGGGGGACTAGCGAATACGAGCAGTACTTC
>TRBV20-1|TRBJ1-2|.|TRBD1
CSARNSGTGGSSNYGYTF
TGCAGTGCTAGAAATTCCGGGACAGGGGGCTCGTCTAACTATGGCTACACCTTC
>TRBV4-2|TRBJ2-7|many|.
CASSRGLFHEQYF
TGTGCCAGCAGCCGCGGACTATTTCACGAGCAGTACTTC
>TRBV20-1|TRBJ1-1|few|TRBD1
CSANPGGQGDTEAFF
TGCAGTGCCAACCCTGGAGGGCAGGGGGACACTGAAGCTTTCTTT
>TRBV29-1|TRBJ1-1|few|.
CSVGGGVAENTEAFF
TGCAGCGTTGGAGGGGGGGTTGCGGAGAACACTGAAGCTTTCTTT
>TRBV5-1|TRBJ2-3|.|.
CASRPRGPSTDTQYF
TGCGCCAGCAGACCGCGGGGGCCCAGCACAGATACGCAGTATTTT
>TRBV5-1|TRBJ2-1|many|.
CASSSSGQYEQFF
TGCGCCAGCAGCTCCAGTGGACAGTATGAGCAGTTCTTC
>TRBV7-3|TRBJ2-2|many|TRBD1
CASSSTQGAKELFF
TGTGCCAGCAGCTCCACACAGGGGGCGAAGGAGCTGTTTTTT
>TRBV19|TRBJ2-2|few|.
CASRGTRGTGELFF
TGTGCCAGTCGGGGCACGCGAGGCACCGGGGAGCTGTTTTTT
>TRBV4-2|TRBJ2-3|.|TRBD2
CASSQATTSGTPTDTQYF
TGTGCCAGCAGCCAAGCAACGACTAGCGGGACCCCCACAGATACGCAGTATTTT
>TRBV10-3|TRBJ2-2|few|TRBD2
CAISVLAGGLNTGELFF
TGTGCCATCAGTGTACTAGCGGGGGGCCTGAACACCGGGGAGCTGTTTTTT
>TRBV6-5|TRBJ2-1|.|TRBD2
CASSYTSGARNEQFF
TGTGCCAGCAGTTACACAAGCGGGGCACGGAATGAGCAGTTCTTC
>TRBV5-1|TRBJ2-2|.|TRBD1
CASSLGQGAFTGELFF
TGCGCCAGCAGCTTGGGACAGGGGGCGTTCACCGGGGAGCTGTTTTTT
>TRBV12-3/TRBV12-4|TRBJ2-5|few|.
CASSLAGEQETQYF
TGTGCCAGCAGTTTAGCGGGGGAGCAAGAGACCCAGTACTTC
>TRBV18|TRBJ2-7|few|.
CASSDDYEQYF
TGTGCCAGCTCTGACGACTACGAGCAGTACTTC
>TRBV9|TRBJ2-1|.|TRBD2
CASTPSGSSYNEQFF
TGTGCCAGCACCCCAAGCGGGAGCTCCTACAATGAGCAGTTCTTC
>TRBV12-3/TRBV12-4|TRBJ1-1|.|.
CASSFRGLNTEAFF
TGTGCCAGCAGTTTCCGGGGGCTGAACACTGAAGCTTTCTTT
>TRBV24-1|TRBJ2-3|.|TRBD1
CATSDTRGRTDTQYF
TGTGCCACCAGTGATACGAGGGGGCGGACAGATACGCAGTATTTT
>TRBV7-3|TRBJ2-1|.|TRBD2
CASSLAGGLDEQFF
TGTGCCAGCAGCTTAGCGGGAGGCCTCGATGAGCAGTTCTTC
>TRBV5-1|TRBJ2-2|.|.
CASSRTSYSGELFF
TGCGCCAGCAGCCGAACTAGTTATTCCGGGGAGCTGTTTTTT
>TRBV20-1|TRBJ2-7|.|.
CSASLAARGRGEQYF
TGCAGTGCTAGTCTTGCGGCGCGGGGCAGGGGAGAGCAGTACTTC
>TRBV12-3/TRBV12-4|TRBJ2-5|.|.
CASIRAGETQYF
TGTGCCAGCATTCGCGCAGGGGAGACCCAGTACTTC
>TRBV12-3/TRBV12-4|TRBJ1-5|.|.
CASSTGSYQPQHF
TGTGCCAGCAGTACAGGGTCTTATCAGCCCCAGCATTTT
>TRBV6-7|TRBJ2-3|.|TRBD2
CASSYCGLDVSTDTQYF
TGTGCCAGCAGTTACTGTGGACTAGATGTTAGCACAGATACGCAGTATTTT
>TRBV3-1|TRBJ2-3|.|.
CASSPSMDTQYF
TGTGCCAGCAGCCCGAGTATGGATACGCAGTATTTT
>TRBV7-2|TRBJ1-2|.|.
CASSLGPGADGYTF
TGTGCCAGCAGCTTAGGGCCGGGGGCGGATGGCTACACCTTC
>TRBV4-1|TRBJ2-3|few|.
CASSLNWEDTQYF
TGCGCCAGCAGCCTAAATTGGGAAGATACGCAGTATTTT
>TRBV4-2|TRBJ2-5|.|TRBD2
CASSRTSGGDQVETQYF
TGTGCCAGCAGCCGTACTAGCGGGGGCGATCAAGTGGAGACCCAGTACTTC
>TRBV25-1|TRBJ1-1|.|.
CASTPGGARTEAFF
TGTGCCAGCACTCCCGGGGGGGCGCGGACTGAAGCTTTCTTT
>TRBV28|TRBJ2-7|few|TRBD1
CASSLTGQGVRREQYF
TGTGCCAGCAGTTTAACGGGACAGGGGGTACGTAGAGAGCAGTACTTC
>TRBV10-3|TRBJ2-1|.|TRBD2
CAISESPPPAAGDEQFF
TGTGCCATCAGTGAGTCACCCCCGCCGGCAGCGGGGGATGAGCAGTTCTTC
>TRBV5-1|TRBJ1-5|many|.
CASSPGQSSNQPQHF
TGCGCCAGCAGTCCTGGACAGTCGAGCAATCAGCCCCAGCATTTT
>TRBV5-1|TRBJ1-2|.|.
CASSPSVGGQDYGYTF
TGCGCCAGCAGCCCTTCGGTGGGGGGCCAAGACTATGGCTACACCTTC
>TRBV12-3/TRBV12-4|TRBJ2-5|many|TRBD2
CASKREGGRETQYF
TGTGCCAGCAAACGGGAGGGGGGCCGGGAGACCCAGTACTTC
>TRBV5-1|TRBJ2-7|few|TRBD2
CASSLVSGGPPYEQYF
TGCGCCAGCAGCTTGGTTAGCGGGGGGCCCCCCTACGAGCAGTACTTC
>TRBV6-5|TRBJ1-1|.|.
CASSFTDLNTEAFF
TGTGCCAGCAGTTTCACCGACTTGAACACTGAAGCTTTCTTT
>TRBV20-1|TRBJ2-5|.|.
CSARDGFSFRETQYF
TGCAGTGCTAGAGATGGGTTTAGTTTCCGCGAGACCCAGTACTTC
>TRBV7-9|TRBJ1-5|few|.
CASSLESQPQHF
TGTGCCAGCAGCTTAGAAAGTCAGCCCCAGCATTTT
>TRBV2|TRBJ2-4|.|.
CASSADRGAKNIQYF
TGTGCCAGCAGTGCGGACAGAGGAGCCAAAAACATTCAGTACTTC